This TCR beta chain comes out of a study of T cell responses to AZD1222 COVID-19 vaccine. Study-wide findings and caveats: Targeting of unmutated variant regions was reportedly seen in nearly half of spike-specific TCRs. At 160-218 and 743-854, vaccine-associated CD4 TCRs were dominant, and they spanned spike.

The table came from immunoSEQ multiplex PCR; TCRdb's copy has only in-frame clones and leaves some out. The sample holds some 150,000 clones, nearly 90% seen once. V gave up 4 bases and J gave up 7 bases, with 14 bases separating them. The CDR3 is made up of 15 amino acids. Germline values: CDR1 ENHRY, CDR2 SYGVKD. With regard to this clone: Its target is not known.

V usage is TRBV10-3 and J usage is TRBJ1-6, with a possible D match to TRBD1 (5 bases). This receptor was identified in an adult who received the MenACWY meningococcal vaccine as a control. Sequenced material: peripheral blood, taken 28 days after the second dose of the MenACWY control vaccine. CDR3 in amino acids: CAISVMGTPNSPLHF. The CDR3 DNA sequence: TGTGCCATCAGTGTAATGGGGACTCCCAATTCACCCCTCCACTTT.